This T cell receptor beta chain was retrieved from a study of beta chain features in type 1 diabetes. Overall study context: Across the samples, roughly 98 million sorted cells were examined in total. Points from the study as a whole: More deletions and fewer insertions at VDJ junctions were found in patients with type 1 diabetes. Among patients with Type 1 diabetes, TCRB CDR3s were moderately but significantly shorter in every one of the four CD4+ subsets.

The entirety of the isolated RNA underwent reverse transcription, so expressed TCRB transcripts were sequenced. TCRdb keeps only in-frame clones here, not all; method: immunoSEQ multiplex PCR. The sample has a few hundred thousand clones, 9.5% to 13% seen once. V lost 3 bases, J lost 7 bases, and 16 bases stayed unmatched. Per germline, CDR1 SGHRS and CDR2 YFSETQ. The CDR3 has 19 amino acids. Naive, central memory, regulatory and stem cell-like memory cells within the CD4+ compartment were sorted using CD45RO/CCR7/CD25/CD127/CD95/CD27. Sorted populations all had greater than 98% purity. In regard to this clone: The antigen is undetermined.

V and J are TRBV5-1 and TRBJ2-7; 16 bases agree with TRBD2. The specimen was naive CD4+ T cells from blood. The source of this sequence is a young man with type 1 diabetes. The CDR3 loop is CASSSPPGTSGGAWDEQYF. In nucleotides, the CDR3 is TGCGCCAGCAGCTCACCTCCCGGGACTAGCGGGGGGGCCTGGGATGAGCAGTACTTC.